The next 6 T cell receptor beta chains were all read from a single sample in a study of blood T cells in healthy people across ages. Alongside a J-beta primer mix, a sample-barcoded 5' primer served in a second PCR lasting about 7 to 11 cycles. TCRdb reanalysed the 5' RACE reads using MiXCR and keeps one entry per CDR3 protein. This sample carries about 1,800,000 distinct CDR3 sequences, 28% of them seen once, and the ten largest clones take about 8%. Sequencing input: blood. These receptors came from a woman aged 25-40 years in good health.

The chain employs TRBV7-6 and TRBJ2-1; TRBD1 agrees at 7 bases. The germline V gene encodes CDR1 SGHVS and CDR2 FNYEAQ. V shed 3 bases and J 4 bases; nucleotides not matched to a gene: 12. CDR3 length equals 17 residues. CDR3 loop: CASSFKPGTDNYNEQFF. The CDR3 DNA follows: TGTGCCAGCAGCTTCAAACCCGGGACAGACAATTACAATGAGCAGTTCTTC.

The chain is built from TRBV5-1 and TRBJ2-3; 7 bases agree with TRBD2. This CDR3 has 15 amino acids. V gave up 2 bases and J gave up 2 bases; unmatched junction bases: 5. In germline, CDR1 is SGHRS, CDR2 YFSETQ. Here the CDR3 DNA reads TGCGCCAGCAGCTTCATTCTAGCGGACACAGATACGCAGTATTTT. Encoded protein: CASSFILADTDTQYF.

This clonotype was seen more than once but under ten times. This rearrangement joins TRBV5-1 to TRBJ2-7; D assignment may be TRBD1 or TRBD2 (5 bases each). V was cut by 0 bases and J by 3 bases, with 16 bases left in between. The CDR3 loop spans 16 amino acids. Germline-derived CDR1 and CDR2 are SGHRS and YFSETQ. The CDR3: CASSLGYRGDVYEQYF. CDR3 coding DNA: TGCGCCAGCAGCTTGGGATACCGGGGCGACGTCTACGAGCAGTACTTC.

This clonotype occurred many times. This chain uses TRBV4-3 with TRBJ2-7; D is unclear. Germline loops: CDR1 LGHNA, CDR2 YSLEER. This CDR3 comprises 14 residues. V dropped 2 bases and J dropped 1 base, with 9 bases sitting between them. The CDR3 DNA is TGCGCCAGCAGCCAACAATTAATATCCTACGAGCAGTACTTC. Its protein product is CASSQQLISYEQYF.

This clonotype was seen more than once but under ten times. The rearrangement links TRBV7-2 to TRBJ2-3; perhaps TRBD1 as D (6 bases). The CDR3 has 15 amino acids. V dropped 5 bases and J dropped 2 bases, with 14 bases sitting between them. Germline CDR1 reads SGHTA; CDR2 reads FQGNSA. CDR3 coding DNA: TGTGCCAGCAGCCCCCGGGACATCAACACAGATACGCAGTATTTT. Encoded protein: CASSPRDINTDTQYF.

This clonotype was seen a few times. The CDR3 bases are TGTGCCAGCAGCTATGGACAGGGCCGTAGCTACACCTTC. The encoded protein is CASSYGQGRSYTF. The chain is built from TRBV7-9 and TRBJ1-2; 8 bases match TRBD1. The length of the CDR3 is 13 residues. The trim removed 4 bases at V and 9 bases at J, leaving 7 bases unmatched. Looked up from germline, CDR1 is SEHNR and CDR2 is FQNEAQ (reference sequence). The full variable domain, in which reference TRBV7-9 and TRBJ1-2 provide the parts outside the CDR3, is DTGVSQNPRHKITKRGQNVTFRCDPISEHNRLYWYRQTLGQGPEFLTYFQNEAQLEKSRLLSDRFSAERPKGSFSTLEIQRTEQGDSAMYLCASSYGQGRSYTFGSGTRLTVV.